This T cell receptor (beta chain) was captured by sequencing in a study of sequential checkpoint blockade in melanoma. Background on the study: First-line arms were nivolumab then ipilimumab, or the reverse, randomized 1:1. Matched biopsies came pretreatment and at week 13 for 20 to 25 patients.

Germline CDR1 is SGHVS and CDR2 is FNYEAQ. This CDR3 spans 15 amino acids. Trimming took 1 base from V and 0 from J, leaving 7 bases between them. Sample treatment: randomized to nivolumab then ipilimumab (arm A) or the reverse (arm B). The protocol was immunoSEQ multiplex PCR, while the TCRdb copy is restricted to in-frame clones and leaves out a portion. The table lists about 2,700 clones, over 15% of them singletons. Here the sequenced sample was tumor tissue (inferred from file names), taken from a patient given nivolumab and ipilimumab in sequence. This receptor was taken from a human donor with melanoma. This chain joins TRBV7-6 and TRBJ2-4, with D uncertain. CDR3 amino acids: CASSLGDIAKNIQYF. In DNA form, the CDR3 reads TGTGCCAGCAGCTTAGGAGACATAGCCAAAAACATTCAGTACTTC.